This record covers a single TCR beta chain. Its antigen is currently unknown. The sample originates from a study of cytotoxic CD8 clonotypes in ibrutinib-treated CLL. Study as a whole: Samples averaged about 260,000 productive templates and approximately 100,000 productive rearrangements.

The V and J ends lost 3 bases and 7 bases respectively, with 12 bases between them. The germline gives CDR1 MNHEY, CDR2 SMNVEV (reference sequence). The CDR3 is made up of 13 amino acids. TCRdb's table, derived via immunoSEQ multiplex PCR, lists solely in-frame clones and lacks some. This sample has around 140,000 clones, with approximately 80% found just once. Study results and caveats: The clonality went up when patients responded to ibrutinib and dropped back toward baseline at progression. Clonality (at baseline) was higher than in age-matched healthy donors and tracked circulating CD8+ T-cell counts.

The sequenced sample was PBMCs, obtained after 36 months of ibrutinib treatment. The TCR originated in a human donor with chronic lymphocytic leukemia. The chain carries TRBV27 and TRBJ1-1; no reliable D call. Written as DNA, the CDR3 is TGTGCCAGCAGTTTCATGGGTCCAGGTGAAGCTTTCTTT. Translating gives CASSFMGPGEAFF.